This entry is about one T cell receptor (beta chain). What it recognizes is unknown. The record originates from a study of Ad26.COV2.S vaccination and SARS-CoV-2 variants. Study-level information: Within the COV1001 Ad26.COV2.S trial arm, the donor was enrolled. Dosing was one shot or two shots 56 days apart.

The treatment is: some 20 received Ad26.COV2.S at low or high dose, single or two shots; about 5 received placebo; per-sample allocation not given. Sample collection was performed on day 63 after the first vaccine or placebo injection. Study results and caveats: Spike-specific TCR breadth in vaccine recipients exceeded that seen in placebo recipients.

CDR1 is LGHNA and CDR2 is YSLEER in the germline V gene. CDR3 length: 15 residues. The J segment lost 1 base and the V segment lost 4 bases, leaving 4 bases of the junction unmatched. Measured with immunoSEQ multiplex PCR; TCRdb has only the in-frame clones, and not every one. This sample has some 480,000 clones, with around nine tenths found just once. This receptor was taken from a person aged 18-60 years who received the Ad26.COV2.S COVID-19 vaccine or a placebo. The J gene is TRBJ2-1, the V gene TRBV4-3; TRBD2 agrees at 7 bases. Material: peripheral blood, obtained in a trial of Ad26.COV2.S vaccine versus placebo. The CDR3 DNA follows: TGCGCCAGCAGCCTGGGGGGGGAGTCCTACAATGAGCAGTTCTTC. Translating gives CASSLGGESYNEQFF.